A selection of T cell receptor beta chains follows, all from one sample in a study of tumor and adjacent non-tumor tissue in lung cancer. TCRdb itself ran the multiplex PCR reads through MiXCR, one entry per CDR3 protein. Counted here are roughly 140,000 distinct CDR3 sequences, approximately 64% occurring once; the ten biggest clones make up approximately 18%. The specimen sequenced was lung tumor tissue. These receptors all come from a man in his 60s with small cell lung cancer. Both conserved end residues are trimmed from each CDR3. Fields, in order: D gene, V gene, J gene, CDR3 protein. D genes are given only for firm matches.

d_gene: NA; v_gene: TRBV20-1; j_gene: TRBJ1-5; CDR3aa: SVKGRSNQPQH
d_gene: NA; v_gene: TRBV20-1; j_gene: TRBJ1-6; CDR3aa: SARRPSGLSSYNSLLQ
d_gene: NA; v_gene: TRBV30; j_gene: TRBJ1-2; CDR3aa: AWSVARFYGYT
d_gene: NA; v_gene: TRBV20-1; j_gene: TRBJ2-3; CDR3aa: SASFRLCTDTQY
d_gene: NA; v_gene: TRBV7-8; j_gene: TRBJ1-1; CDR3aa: ASSLRRYTEAF
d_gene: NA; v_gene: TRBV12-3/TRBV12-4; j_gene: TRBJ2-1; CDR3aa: ASSSPGLGGYEQF
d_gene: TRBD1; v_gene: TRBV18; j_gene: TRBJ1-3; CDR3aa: ASSRDSSGNTIY
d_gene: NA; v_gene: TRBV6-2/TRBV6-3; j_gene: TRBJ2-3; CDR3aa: ASSRGTSTTDTQY
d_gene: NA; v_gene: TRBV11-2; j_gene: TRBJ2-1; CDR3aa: ASSLDSAGPYNEQF
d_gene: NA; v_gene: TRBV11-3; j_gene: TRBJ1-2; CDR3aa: ASSPHRAYDYT
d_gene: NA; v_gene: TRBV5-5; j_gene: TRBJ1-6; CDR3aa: ASSIGLVSTPLH
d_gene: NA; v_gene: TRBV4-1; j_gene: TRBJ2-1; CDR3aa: TSSQETSTCEQF